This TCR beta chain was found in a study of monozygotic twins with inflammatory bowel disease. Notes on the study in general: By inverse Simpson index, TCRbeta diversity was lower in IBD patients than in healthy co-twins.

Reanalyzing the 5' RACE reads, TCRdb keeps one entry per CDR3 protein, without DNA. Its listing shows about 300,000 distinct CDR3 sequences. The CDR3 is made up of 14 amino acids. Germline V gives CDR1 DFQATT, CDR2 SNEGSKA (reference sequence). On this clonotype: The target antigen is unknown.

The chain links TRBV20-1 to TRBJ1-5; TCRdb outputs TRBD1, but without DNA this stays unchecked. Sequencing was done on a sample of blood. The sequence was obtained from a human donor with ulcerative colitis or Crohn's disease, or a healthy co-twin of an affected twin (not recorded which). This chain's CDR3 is CSAIDSFSNQPQHF.